This TCR beta chain was obtained from a study of T cell responses to AZD1222 COVID-19 vaccine. About the study: Second-dose timings of about 4 or about 12 weeks were pooled.

The table came from immunoSEQ multiplex PCR; TCRdb's copy has only in-frame clones and leaves some out. The sample shows roughly 180,000 clones, less than 95% of them seen only once. The germline V gene has CDR1 MGHDK and CDR2 SYGVNS. This CDR3 has 11 amino acids. V shed 8 bases and J shed 5 bases, with 9 bases lying between them. Study-wide findings and caveats: Among the donors, most were white British and more were female, and clonal diversity was possibly underestimated. The span of vaccine-associated CD4 TCRs extended across spike, with dominance at 160-218 and 743-854. The repertoires were collected only after the peak T cell response.

In regard to this clone: Its antigen is still unknown.

The sequence was obtained from an adult in good health. Source: peripheral blood, taken on day 0 of AZD1222 vaccination. J is TRBJ1-2 and V is TRBV25-1; a weak D match, TRBD1 (5 bases). CDR3 sequence reads: CASGAGYGYTF. In DNA, the CDR3 is TGTGCCAGCGGGGCGGGGTATGGCTACACCTTC.